The 29 T cell receptor beta chains in this list originate from one sample, sequenced in a study of cytomegalovirus exposure and HLA in healthy donors. The PCR had 60 Vbeta and 13 Jbeta primers. Measured with immunoSEQ multiplex PCR; TCRdb has only the in-frame clones, and not every one. The table has 95,000 to 150,000 clones, around 66% seen once; the top ten hold about 8.9%. Specimen: PBMCs. The receptors here all came from a woman between 35 and 50 years old in good health and CMV-seropositive.

The chain has TRBV11-3 and TRBJ1-6; D ambiguous. The V and J ends lost 5 bases and 7 bases respectively, with 9 bases between them. The CDR3 totals 13 residues. Germline V gives CDR1 SGHNT, CDR2 YENEEA. The CDR3, as DNA: TGTGCCAGCAGCGCTTACATCAATTCACCCCTCCACTTT. Its translation: CASSAYINSPLHF.

This chain joins TRBV5-1 and TRBJ2-6; the match to TRBD1 covers 9 bases. The CDR3 consists of 20 residues. J was trimmed by 0 bases and V by 4 bases; bases with no gene match: 14. Germline assignment: CDR1 SGHRS and CDR2 YFSETQ. In nucleotides, the CDR3 is TGCGCCAGCAGCCAGCAGGGACAGGGTCATATCTACTCTGGGGCCAACGTCCTGACTTTC. It codes for CASSQQGQGHIYSGANVLTF. The full variable domain, in which reference TRBV5-1 and TRBJ2-6 provide the parts outside the CDR3, is KAGVTQTPRYLIKTRGQQVTLSCSPISGHRSVSWYQQTPGQGLQFLFEYFSETQRNKGNFPGRFSGRQFSNSRSEMNVSTLELGDSALYLCASSQQGQGHIYSGANVLTFGAGSRLTVL.

V usage is TRBV6-6 and J usage is TRBJ1-6; tentatively, D is TRBD1 (5 bases). Between the trimmed V and J ends, which lost 5 bases and 5 bases, there was a span of 13 bases. This CDR3 region has 15 residues. Germline CDR1 MNHNY, CDR2 SVGAGI (reference sequence). DNA for the CDR3: TGTGCCAGCAGTCCCCGGGGGACCGATAATTCACCCCTCCACTTT. Translated, it gives CASSPRGTDNSPLHF.

The chain recombines TRBV10-3 with TRBJ2-2, with TRBD1 matching 9 bases. CDR1 and CDR2 (germline): ENHRY, SYGVKD. With V trimmed by 6 bases and J by 5 bases, 7 bases remained unmatched. The CDR3 is made up of 15 amino acids. CDR3 DNA: TGTGCCATCAGAGGGACAGGGCTTATTACCGGGGAGCTGTTTTTT. Translation gives CAIRGTGLITGELFF.

V usage is TRBV18 and J usage is TRBJ2-3; 7 nucleotides align to TRBD2. Germline V gene lookup returns CDR1 KGHSH and CDR2 LQKENI. The CDR3 is 16 amino acids. Losses at the gene ends were 1 base for V and 0 bases for J; bases not matched to a gene: 4. The CDR3 DNA reads TGTGCCAGCTCACCACTTCCAGCGGGGAGCACAGATACGCAGTATTTT. This encodes CASSPLPAGSTDTQYF.

The V call is TRBV5-4, the J call TRBJ2-5; tentative D call: TRBD2 (5 bases). The J call may be faulty, since TRBJ2-7 better matches the DNA end. This CDR3 spans 14 amino acids. Germline lookup yields CDR1 SGHNT and CDR2 YYREEE (reference sequence). The CDR3 region has the DNA TGTGCCAGCAGGGAGGAGTACGATGGGTACGAGCAGTACTTC. Its translation: CASREEYDGYEQYF.

J is TRBJ2-1 and V is TRBV11-2, with D tentatively TRBD2 (5 bases). The germline V gene has CDR1 SGHAT and CDR2 FQNNGV. V gave up 3 bases and J gave up 3 bases, with 12 bases separating them. The CDR3 loop spans 15 amino acids. The CDR3 is CASSFEKGLYNEQFF. As DNA, the CDR3 is TGTGCCAGCAGCTTCGAGAAAGGACTCTACAATGAGCAGTTCTTC.

V gene TRBV27 combines with J gene TRBJ2-7, with a possible D match to TRBD1 (6 bases). V lost 4 bases to trimming and J lost 2 bases, with 12 bases between them. This CDR3 is built from 14 residues. Germline CDR1 and CDR2: MNHEY and SMNVEV (reference sequence). The CDR3 loop reads CASSSHRVPYEQYF. The CDR3 DNA reads TGTGCCAGCAGTTCCCACAGGGTTCCCTACGAGCAGTACTTC.

The chain links TRBV10-3 to TRBJ2-1; perhaps TRBD2 as D (6 bases). Trimming pared 2 bases from V and 5 bases from J, leaving 10 bases between. The CDR3 has 14 residues. Germline values: CDR1 ENHRY, CDR2 SYGVKD. Here the CDR3 reads CAISEPGADNEQFF. The CDR3 DNA reads as TGTGCCATCAGTGAGCCGGGAGCTGACAATGAGCAGTTCTTC.

The chain links TRBV6-5 to TRBJ1-2; no clear D gene. The CDR3 is made up of 12 amino acids. Trimming stripped 5 bases from V and 1 base from J, with 5 bases between. From germline, CDR1 is MNHEY and CDR2 SVGAGI. This CDR3 is CASSQDNYGYTF. CDR3 bases: TGTGCCAGCAGTCAGGATAACTATGGCTACACCTTC.

This chain joins TRBV15 and TRBJ1-1, with 7 bases matching TRBD1. V gave up 0 bases and J gave up 1 base; unmatched junction bases: 8. This CDR3 has 17 residues. The germline V gene has CDR1 LNHNV and CDR2 YYDKDF (reference sequence). The CDR3 loop reads CATSRDGTAYSNTEAFF. CDR3 in DNA: TGTGCCACCAGCAGAGATGGGACAGCCTACTCGAACACTGAAGCTTTCTTT.

The genes are TRBV2 and TRBJ2-1, with 11 bases aligning to TRBD2. The CDR3 length is 15 residues. V lost 7 bases to trimming and J lost 11 bases; unmatched junction nucleotides: 13. CDR1 and CDR2 from the germline V gene are SNHLY and FYNNEI. In DNA form, the CDR3 reads TGTGCCAGCAATCCCGGGACTAGCGGAGTGGATCAGCAGTTCTTC. Its protein is CASNPGTSGVDQQFF.

This sequence joins TRBV28 and TRBJ2-3, with 7 bases aligning to TRBD2. Germline V gene data show CDR1 as MDHEN and CDR2 as SYDVKM. The ends lost 5 bases at V and 1 base at J; junction bases unmatched: 3. The CDR3 consists of 14 residues. CDR3 DNA sequence: TGTGCCAGCAGTATACGGGGGGGCACAGATACGCAGTATTTT. Protein: CASSIRGGTDTQYF.

This sequence joins TRBV6-1 and TRBJ1-3; a possible D gene is TRBD1 (5 bases). Deletions cut 1 base from V and 2 bases from J, with 6 bases between. Germline V lookup: CDR1 MNHNS, CDR2 SASEGT. The length of the CDR3 is 14 residues. CDR3: CASSEEGTGNTIYF. In DNA, the CDR3 is TGTGCCAGCAGTGAAGAGGGGACTGGAAACACCATATATTTT.

This rearrangement joins TRBV2 to TRBJ1-2; no clear D gene. V was trimmed by 1 base and J by 5 bases, leaving 8 bases between them. The CDR3 consists of 13 residues. Per the germline V gene, CDR1 is SNHLY and CDR2 is FYNNEI. The CDR3 DNA reads TGTGCCAGCAGTGAAGGGCAGATGTATGGCTACACCTTC. This encodes CASSEGQMYGYTF.

V and J are TRBV7-2 and TRBJ2-4, with 10 bases aligning to TRBD2. Trimming took 5 bases from V and 7 from J; bases not matched to a gene: 5. The CDR3 contains 14 residues. Germline V CDR1 and CDR2: SGHTA, FQGNSA. The CDR3 here is CASSLKAGGNIQYF. The CDR3, as DNA: TGTGCCAGCAGCCTAAAAGCGGGGGGGAACATTCAGTACTTC.

V usage is TRBV7-9 and J usage is TRBJ2-3; D perhaps matches TRBD2 (6 bases). The length of the CDR3 is 15 residues. CDR1 SEHNR and CDR2 FQNEAQ come from the germline V gene (reference sequence). The V end was cut by 2 bases, the J end by 2 bases, with 11 bases between. The chain's CDR3 is CASSLSAGPTDTQYF. DNA for the CDR3: TGTGCCAGCAGCTTATCGGCGGGACCCACAGATACGCAGTATTTT.

This chain connects TRBV30 to TRBJ2-7, with TRBD1 matching 10 bases. V shed 0 bases, J shed 6 bases, and the junction held 11 bases outside the gene matches. Germline CDR1 reads GTSNPN; CDR2 reads SVGIG (reference sequence). This CDR3 has 16 residues. The CDR3, as DNA: TGTGCCTGGAGTGTACCACTAGGTGGGACAGGGGTCGAGCAGTACTTC. Its translation: CAWSVPLGGTGVEQYF.

This clone turned up a few times. This rearrangement joins TRBV6-5 to TRBJ2-7; 8 nucleotides match TRBD2. V lost 4 bases and J lost 2; bases outside the gene matches: 4. The CDR3 is made up of 14 amino acids. Germline V lookup: CDR1 MNHEY, CDR2 SVGAGI. CDR3 coding DNA: TGTGCCAGCAGTTTAACGGGGGGGACCTACGAGCAGTACTTC. Protein: CASSLTGGTYEQYF.

CDR3 nucleotide sequence: TGCGCCAGCAGTCCAAGTGGAGACAGGGATGAAAAACTGTTTTTT. It translates to CASSPSGDRDEKLFF. J is TRBJ1-4 and V is TRBV4-1; 7 bases fit TRBD1. Trimming at V came to 6 bases and at J to 6 bases, leaving 10 bases not matched to a gene. The CDR3 sequence is 15 residues long. The V gene's germline CDR1 is MGHRA and CDR2 YSYEKL.

The genes are TRBV6-5 and TRBJ2-1, with TRBD2 matching over 10 bases. This CDR3 is 15 amino acids long. J gave up 4 bases and V 4 bases, and 4 bases lay outside the gene matches. Per the germline V gene, CDR1 is MNHEY and CDR2 is SVGAGI. In nucleotides, the CDR3 is TGTGCCAGCAGTTCACTAGCGGGACTTTACAATGAGCAGTTCTTC. It codes for CASSSLAGLYNEQFF.

V usage is TRBV19 and J usage is TRBJ2-5; TRBD2 aligns across 7 bases. With V trimmed by 7 bases and J by 4 bases, 9 bases remained unmatched. Germline V gives CDR1 LNHDA, CDR2 SQIVND (reference sequence). The CDR3 sequence is 14 residues long. The CDR3 bases are TGTGCCAGTACTACGACAGCGGGGCGAGAGACCCAGTACTTC. Residues: CASTTTAGRETQYF.

The chain couples TRBV25-1 to TRBJ2-5, with a possible D match to TRBD2 (7 bases). Between the trimmed V and J ends, which lost 0 bases and 5 bases, there was a span of 13 bases. Germline values: CDR1 MGHDK, CDR2 SYGVNS. CDR3 length equals 15 residues. For the CDR3, the DNA is TGTGCCAGCAGTGAATATCGGGGGGCCGAGGAGACCCAGTACTTC. Protein product: CASSEYRGAEETQYF. Based on the CDR3 plus reference TRBV25-1 and TRBJ2-5, the full variable domain is EADIYQTPRYLVIGTGKKITLECSQTMGHDKMYWYQQDPGMELHLIHYSYGVNSTEKGDLSSESTVSRIRTEHFPLTLESARPSHTSQYLCASSEYRGAEETQYFGPGTRLLVL.

The CDR3 bases are TGTGCCAGCAGCGTAGTGGGGGAGGGAGAAAAACTGTTTTTT. Its protein product is CASSVVGEGEKLFF. V gene TRBV9 combines with J gene TRBJ1-4; possibly TRBD1 for D (5 bases). The germline CDR1 and CDR2 sequences are SGDLS and YYNGEE. The CDR3 consists of 14 residues. Trimming stripped 0 bases from V and 8 bases from J, with 11 bases between.

This clone appeared a few times. The chain carries TRBV5-8 and TRBJ1-4; D may be TRBD1 (5 bases). Germline values: CDR1 SGHTS, CDR2 YDEGEE. V was cut by 0 bases and J by 8 bases, with 11 bases left in between. The CDR3 spans 14 residues. CDR3 DNA: TGTGCCAGCAGCTTGGGACAGATAGGAGAAAAACTGTTTTTT. This gives the protein CASSLGQIGEKLFF.

J is TRBJ1-2 and V is TRBV19; 7 bases fit TRBD1. Germline CDR1 LNHDA, CDR2 SQIVND (reference sequence). With 7 bases clipped from V and 5 bases from J, the junction kept 1 base outside the gene matches. CDR3 length equals 11 residues. CDR3 nucleotide sequence: TGTGCCAGTACCAGGGGGTATGGCTACACCTTC. Translating it yields CASTRGYGYTF.

The table lists this clone with a few counts. The chain employs TRBV6-1 and TRBJ2-7; 7 nucleotides agree with TRBD2. Trimming at V came to 8 bases and at J to 3 bases, leaving 10 bases not matched to a gene. CDR1 and CDR2 (germline): MNHNS, SASEGT. This CDR3 region has 14 residues. The CDR3 coding sequence is TGTGCCAGCGGGCTGGGACTACCGTACTACGAGCAGTACTTC. Translating it yields CASGLGLPYYEQYF.

This clone was detected a few times. This chain uses TRBV29-1 with TRBJ1-2; TRBD1 matches at 9 bases. V was clipped by 1 base and J by 3 bases; unmatched bases: 12. The CDR3 runs 17 residues. Germline CDR1 is SQVTM and CDR2 is ANQGSEA. The CDR3 region is CSVEGDTGQGFYYGYTF. The CDR3 DNA sequence: TGCAGCGTTGAAGGGGATACGGGACAGGGTTTTTACTATGGCTACACCTTC.

The CDR3 bases are TGTGCCAGCACCCGTAGCGGGGGACAGGGGGAGAATTCACCCCTCCACTTT. It encodes CASTRSGGQGENSPLHF. The rearrangement joins TRBV9 to TRBJ1-6; 11 nucleotides align to TRBD1. The germline V gene has CDR1 SGDLS and CDR2 YYNGEE. CDR3 size: 17 residues. V was clipped by 6 bases and J by 7 bases; unmatched bases: 12.